The clone carrying this TCR beta chain was seen only a few times. Its antigen remains unidentified. CDR1 is GTSNPN and CDR2 is SVGIG in the germline V gene (reference sequence). The length of the CDR3 is 14 residues. The V segment lost 4 bases and the J segment 5 bases; nucleotides outside the gene matches: 8. The data are from a study of cytomegalovirus exposure and HLA in healthy donors. Study outcomes and limitations: A list of around 160 TCR beta chains associated with cytomegalovirus was given. Near-uniform donor sequencing depth was presumed by presence/absence analyses. One variant, a missense change in DCLRE1C, was linked in a later analysis to TCR beta V- and J-gene trimming.

Though nominally healthy at sampling, donors likely had unrecorded immune exposures. PCR employed 60 Vbeta and 13 Jbeta primers. Data came from immunoSEQ multiplex PCR; TCRdb stores just in-frame clones and leaves some out. The table lists about 160,000 clones, roughly 87% of them singletons. The chain is built from TRBV30 and TRBJ1-2; the match to TRBD1 covers 9 bases. Source material: PBMCs. This TCR derives from a woman aged 25-40 years in good health and CMV-seronegative. This CDR3 reads CAWTMTGGGYGYTF. The CDR3 DNA reads TGTGCCTGGACCATGACAGGGGGAGGGTATGGCTACACCTTC.